This T cell receptor (beta chain) emerged from a study of T cells in Graves' hyperthyroidism and ophthalmopathy (dated by TCRdb to the late 2010s). About the study as a whole: Peripheral blood was sampled at the time of initial diagnosis, prior to any treatment. The roughly 91 discovery patients were randomly divided into training and test sets at a 7:3 ratio. Whether ophthalmopathy could be predicted prospectively was tested in an independent validation cohort made up of roughly 19 hyperthyroidism patients plus 17 patients who later progressed to ophthalmopathy. The paper reports TCR Vbeta CDR3 sequencing of some 140 peripheral blood samples: over 40 ophthalmopathy, 70 to 85 hyperthyroidism and about 17 progressor patients. The study also compared thyroid tissue and blood T-cell repertoires from more than five Graves' hyperthyroidism patients. A discovery cohort of roughly 100 patients, 43 with Graves' ophthalmopathy and 55 to 65 with stable Graves' hyperthyroidism, was used to find distinguishing TCR V-J signatures. Once sampling was done, hyperthyroidism patients were given methimazole at a starting dose of 30 mg daily, whereas ophthalmopathy patients were given high-dose intravenous methylprednisolone.

A patient counted as having stable Graves' hyperthyroidism if no progression to ophthalmopathy occurred over 18 months of follow-up. Hyperthyroidism patients were aged 18 to 65 years and newly diagnosed, with disease duration of less than 2 months. Exclusion was applied to patients with uncontrolled infections, other autoimmune diseases, pregnancy or lactation. Diagnoses were established on the basis of clinical symptoms, serum thyroxine and TRAb, thyroid ultrasound, and orbital computed tomography. PBMCs were separated from over 9 ml of fresh peripheral blood using Ficoll-Paque density gradient centrifugation. Trizol reagent was used to extract total RNA, and RNA quality was then checked on an Agilent 2100 Bioanalyzer. For CDR1 and CDR2, the germline V gene (reference sequence) lists DFQATT and SNEGSKA. The CDR3 holds 14 amino acids from the cysteine to the phenylalanine. CDR3 DNA only is kept here, 42 bases in frame from base 1. The germline V end is reduced by 0 bases and the J end by 3 bases; junction bases left unmatched: 5.

TCR beta CDR3 regions were amplified from RNA transcripts. For the first round of RT-PCR on the TCR CDR3, the HTBI primer set was used together with the Qiagen OneStep RT-PCR kit. Libraries were constructed in a second round of multiplex PCR, after which size selection and purification were performed. Paired-end sequencing of the libraries was performed with 100 bp reads on an Illumina HiSeq2000. The study's own analysis went as follows. SOAPnuke was used to process the raw data, with reads discarded if the reads contained adapters or uncalled bases, had a mean Phred below 15, or lacked an exact constant-primer or identifier match. High-quality paired reads were merged with COPE v1.2.5, and unique nucleotide sequences were defined as clonotypes. MiTCR v1.1 was used to align clonotypes to the IMGT TRBV, TRBD and TRBJ reference segments. Only V-J combinations with frequency above 0.0001, covering 99.2% of repertoires, were analysed. A TCS score was defined as the ratio between F50 (clonal expansion) and ExV (chaos), using BLOSUM62-based TCRdist between CDR3 peptides within each V-J. Welch's t-statistics and random forest reduced fewer than 600 V-J features to 10 to 15, which were used in a naive Bayes classifier (R e1071). TCRdb reprocessed the public reads (quality trimming at Q25 with fastp, clone calling with MiXCR) and kept in-frame beta chains. Each CDR3 protein appears once, grouped with its most common genes and DNA. For this entry, the V and J calls and clone size follow TCRdb and not the study's own pipeline. Across this sample there are about 690,000 distinct CDR3 sequences, with roughly 17% seen only once. Roughly a sixth of the sample belongs to the ten largest clones.

What the study reported, not specific to this receptor: Ophthalmopathy was separated from stable hyperthyroidism by a 13 V-J signature model, with around 88% sensitivity and just over 81% specificity obtained in cross-validation and 80%/75% obtained in testing. In validation, the model predicted progression to ophthalmopathy with approximately 71% sensitivity and about 73% specificity, a median of 6.5 months before onset. Most expanded thyroid clonotypes (frequency above 0.001) were also found in blood, which suggests that blood repertoires may mirror thyroid immune responses. Sample size was not statistically predetermined, and blinding of investigators to group allocation was not performed.

About this clonotype: There is no known antigen for this receptor. No much larger clone exists at a distance of one base, and base qualities are not known.

Sequences were obtained from blood. The chain couples TRBV20-1 to TRBJ2-7, with 7 central nucleotides matching TRBD2. This sequence originates from a man between 50 and 59 years old with Graves' hyperthyroidism. The CDR3 corresponds to CSARDRGRDYEQYF. The nucleotide sequence reads as follows: TGCAGTGCTAGAGATAGAGGGAGGGACTACGAGCAGTACTTC.